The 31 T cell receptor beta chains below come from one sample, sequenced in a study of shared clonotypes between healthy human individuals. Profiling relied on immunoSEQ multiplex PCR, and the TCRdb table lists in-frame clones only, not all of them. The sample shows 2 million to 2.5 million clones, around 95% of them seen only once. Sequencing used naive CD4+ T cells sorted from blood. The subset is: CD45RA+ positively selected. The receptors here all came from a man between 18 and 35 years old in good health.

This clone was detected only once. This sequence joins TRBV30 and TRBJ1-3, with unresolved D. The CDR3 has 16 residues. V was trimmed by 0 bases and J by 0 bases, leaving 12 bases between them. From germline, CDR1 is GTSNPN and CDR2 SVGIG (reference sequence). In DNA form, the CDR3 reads TGTGCCTGGAGTGTCACCGGTTACTTCTCTGGAAACACCATATATTTT. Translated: CAWSVTGYFSGNTIYF.

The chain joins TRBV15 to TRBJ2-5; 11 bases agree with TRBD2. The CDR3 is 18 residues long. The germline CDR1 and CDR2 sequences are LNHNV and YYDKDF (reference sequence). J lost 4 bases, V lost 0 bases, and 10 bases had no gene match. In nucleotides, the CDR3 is TGTGCCACCAGCAGAGATAGGGATAGCGGGAGGGCCGCAGAGACCCAGTACTTC. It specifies CATSRDRDSGRAAETQYF.

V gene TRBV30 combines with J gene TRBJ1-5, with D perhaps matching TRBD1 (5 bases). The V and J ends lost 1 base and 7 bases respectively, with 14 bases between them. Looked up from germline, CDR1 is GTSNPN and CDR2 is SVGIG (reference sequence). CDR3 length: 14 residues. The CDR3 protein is CAWSGGGESQPQHF. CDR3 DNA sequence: TGTGCCTGGAGTGGGGGAGGGGAAAGCCAGCCCCAGCATTTT.

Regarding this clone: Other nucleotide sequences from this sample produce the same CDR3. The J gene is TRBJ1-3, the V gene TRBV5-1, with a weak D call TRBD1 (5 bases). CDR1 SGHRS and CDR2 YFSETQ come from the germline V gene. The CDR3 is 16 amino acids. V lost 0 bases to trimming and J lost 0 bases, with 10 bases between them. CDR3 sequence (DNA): TGCGCCAGCAGCTTGGCCGGGGCAAGCTCTGGAAACACCATATATTTT. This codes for CASSLAGASSGNTIYF. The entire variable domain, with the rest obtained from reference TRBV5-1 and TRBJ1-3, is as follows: KAGVTQTPRYLIKTRGQQVTLSCSPISGHRSVSWYQQTPGQGLQFLFEYFSETQRNKGNFPGRFSGRQFSNSRSEMNVSTLELGDSALYLCASSLAGASSGNTIYFGEGSWLTVV.

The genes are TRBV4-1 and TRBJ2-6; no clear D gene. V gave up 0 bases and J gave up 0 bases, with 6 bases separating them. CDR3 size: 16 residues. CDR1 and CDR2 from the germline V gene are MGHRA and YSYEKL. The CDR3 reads CASSQESFSGANVLTF. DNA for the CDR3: TGCGCCAGCAGCCAAGAAAGCTTCTCTGGGGCCAACGTCCTGACTTTC.

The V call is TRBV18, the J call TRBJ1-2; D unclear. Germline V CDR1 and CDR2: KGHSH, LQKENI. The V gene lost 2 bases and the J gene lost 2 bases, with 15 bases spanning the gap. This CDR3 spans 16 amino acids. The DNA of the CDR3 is TGTGCCAGCTCACCAGTTACAACGTCGGGGAACTATGGCTACACCTTC. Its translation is CASSPVTTSGNYGYTF.

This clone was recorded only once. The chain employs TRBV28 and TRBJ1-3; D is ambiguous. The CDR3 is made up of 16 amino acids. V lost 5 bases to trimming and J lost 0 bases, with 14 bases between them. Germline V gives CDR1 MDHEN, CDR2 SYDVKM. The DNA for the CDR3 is TGTGCCAGCAGTCCCCCCCGGGGAATCTCTGGAAACACCATATATTTT. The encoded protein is CASSPPRGISGNTIYF. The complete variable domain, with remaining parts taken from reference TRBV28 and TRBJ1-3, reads DVKVTQSSRYLVKRTGEKVFLECVQDMDHENMFWYRQDPGLGLRLIYFSYDVKMKEKGDIPEGYSVSREKKERFSLILESASTNQTSMYLCASSPPRGISGNTIYFGEGSWLTVV.

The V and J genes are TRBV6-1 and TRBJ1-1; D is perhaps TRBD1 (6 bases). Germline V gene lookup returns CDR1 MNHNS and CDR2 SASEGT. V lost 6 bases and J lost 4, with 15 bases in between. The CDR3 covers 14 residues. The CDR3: CASRSGQFSTEAFF. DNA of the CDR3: TGTGCCAGCAGATCCGGACAGTTTTCCACTGAAGCTTTCTTT.

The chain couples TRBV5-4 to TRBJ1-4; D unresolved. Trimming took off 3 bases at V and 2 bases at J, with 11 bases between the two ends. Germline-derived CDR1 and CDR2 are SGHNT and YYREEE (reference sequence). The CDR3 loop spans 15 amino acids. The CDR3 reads CASSWRTGTNEKLFF. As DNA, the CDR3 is TGTGCCAGCAGCTGGAGGACGGGGACTAATGAAAAACTGTTTTTT.

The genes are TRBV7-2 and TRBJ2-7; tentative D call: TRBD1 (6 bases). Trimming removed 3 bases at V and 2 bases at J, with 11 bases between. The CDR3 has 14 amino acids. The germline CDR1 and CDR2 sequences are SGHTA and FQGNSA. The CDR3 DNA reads TGTGCCAGCAGCTTCCGGGACACCACCTACGAGCAGTACTTC. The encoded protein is CASSFRDTTYEQYF.

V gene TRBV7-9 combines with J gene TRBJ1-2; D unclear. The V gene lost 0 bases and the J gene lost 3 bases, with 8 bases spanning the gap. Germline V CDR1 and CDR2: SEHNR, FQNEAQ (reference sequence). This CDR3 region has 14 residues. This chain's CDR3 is CASSLAAADYGYTF. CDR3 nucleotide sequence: TGTGCCAGCAGCTTAGCGGCGGCAGACTATGGCTACACCTTC.

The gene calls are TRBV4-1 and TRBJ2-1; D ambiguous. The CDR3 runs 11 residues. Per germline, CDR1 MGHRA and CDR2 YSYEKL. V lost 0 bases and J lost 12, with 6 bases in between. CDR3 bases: TGCGCCAGCAGCCAAGATTCAAGGCAGTTCTTC. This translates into CASSQDSRQFF.

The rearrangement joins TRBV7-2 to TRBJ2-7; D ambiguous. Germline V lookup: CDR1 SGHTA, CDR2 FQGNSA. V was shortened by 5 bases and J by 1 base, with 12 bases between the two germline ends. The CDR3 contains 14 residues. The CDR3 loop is CASSPTAASYEQYF. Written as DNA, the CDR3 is TGTGCCAGCAGCCCCACAGCTGCTTCCTACGAGCAGTACTTC.

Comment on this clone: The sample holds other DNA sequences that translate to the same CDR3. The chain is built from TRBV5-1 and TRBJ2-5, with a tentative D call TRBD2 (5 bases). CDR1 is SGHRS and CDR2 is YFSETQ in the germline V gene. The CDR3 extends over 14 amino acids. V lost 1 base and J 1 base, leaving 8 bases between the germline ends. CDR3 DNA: TGCGCCAGCAGCTTGCGGGGTTCCCAAGAGACCCAGTACTTC. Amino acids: CASSLRGSQETQYF.

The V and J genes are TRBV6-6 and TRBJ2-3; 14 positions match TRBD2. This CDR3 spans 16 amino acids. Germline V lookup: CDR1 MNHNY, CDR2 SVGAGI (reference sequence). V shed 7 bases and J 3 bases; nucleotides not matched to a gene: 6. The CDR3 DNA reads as TGTGCCAGCACGGGGACTAGCGGGAGAGTTACAGATACGCAGTATTTT. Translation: CASTGTSGRVTDTQYF.

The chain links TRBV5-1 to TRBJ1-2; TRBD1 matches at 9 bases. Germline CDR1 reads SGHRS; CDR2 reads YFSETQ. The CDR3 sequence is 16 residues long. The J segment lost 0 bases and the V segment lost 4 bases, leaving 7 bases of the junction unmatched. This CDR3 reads CASSPGTGSSNYGYTF. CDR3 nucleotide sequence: TGCGCCAGCAGCCCCGGGACAGGGTCCTCTAACTATGGCTACACCTTC. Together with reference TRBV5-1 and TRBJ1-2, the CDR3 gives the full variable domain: KAGVTQTPRYLIKTRGQQVTLSCSPISGHRSVSWYQQTPGQGLQFLFEYFSETQRNKGNFPGRFSGRQFSNSRSEMNVSTLELGDSALYLCASSPGTGSSNYGYTFGSGTRLTVV.

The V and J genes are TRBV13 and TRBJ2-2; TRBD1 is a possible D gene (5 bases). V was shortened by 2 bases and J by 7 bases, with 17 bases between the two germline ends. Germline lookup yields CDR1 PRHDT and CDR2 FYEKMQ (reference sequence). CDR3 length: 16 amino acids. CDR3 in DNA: TGTGCCAGCAGCTTATCCCAGGGAACCCGGGTCGGGGAGCTGTTTTTT. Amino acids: CASSLSQGTRVGELFF.

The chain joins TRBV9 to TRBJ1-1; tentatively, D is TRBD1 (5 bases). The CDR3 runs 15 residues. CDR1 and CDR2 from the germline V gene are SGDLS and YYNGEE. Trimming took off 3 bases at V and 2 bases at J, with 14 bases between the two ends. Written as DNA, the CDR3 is TGTGCCAGCAGCGCGAGCAGGGAAATCAACACTGAAGCTTTCTTT. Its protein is CASSASREINTEAFF. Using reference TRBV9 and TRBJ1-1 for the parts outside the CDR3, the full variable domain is DSGVTQTPKHLITATGQRVTLRCSPRSGDLSVYWYQQSLDQGLQFLIQYYNGEERAKGNILERFSAQQFPDLHSELNLSSLELGDSALYFCASSASREINTEAFFGQGTRLTVV.

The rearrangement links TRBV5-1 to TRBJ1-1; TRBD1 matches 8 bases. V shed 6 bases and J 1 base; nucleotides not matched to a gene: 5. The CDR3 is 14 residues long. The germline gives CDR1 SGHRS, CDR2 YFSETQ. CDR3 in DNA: TGCGCCAGCAAGTCAGGGGGCACGAACACTGAAGCTTTCTTT. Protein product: CASKSGGTNTEAFF.

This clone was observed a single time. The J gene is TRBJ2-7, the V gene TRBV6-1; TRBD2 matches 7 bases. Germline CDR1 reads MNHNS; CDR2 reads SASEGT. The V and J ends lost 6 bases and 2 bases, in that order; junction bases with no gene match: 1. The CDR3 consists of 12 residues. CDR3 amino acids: CASRRGAYEQYF. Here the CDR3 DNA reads TGTGCCAGCAGACGGGGGGCCTACGAGCAGTACTTC.

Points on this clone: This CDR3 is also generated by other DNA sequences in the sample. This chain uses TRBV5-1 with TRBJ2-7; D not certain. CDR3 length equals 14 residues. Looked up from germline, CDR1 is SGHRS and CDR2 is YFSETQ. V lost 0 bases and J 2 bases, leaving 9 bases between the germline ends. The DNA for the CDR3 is TGCGCCAGCAGCTTGGGGACGGGTACCTACGAGCAGTACTTC. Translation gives CASSLGTGTYEQYF.

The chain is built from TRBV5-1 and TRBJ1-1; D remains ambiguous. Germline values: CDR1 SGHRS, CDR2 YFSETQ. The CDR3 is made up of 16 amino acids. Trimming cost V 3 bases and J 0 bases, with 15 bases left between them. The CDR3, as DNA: TGCGCCAGCAGCTATCGCGGGCCGGGCATGAACACTGAAGCTTTCTTT. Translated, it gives CASSYRGPGMNTEAFF.

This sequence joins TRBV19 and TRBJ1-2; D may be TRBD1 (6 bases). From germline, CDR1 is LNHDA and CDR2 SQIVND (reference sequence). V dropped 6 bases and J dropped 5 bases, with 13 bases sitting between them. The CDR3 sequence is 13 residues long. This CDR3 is CASRAQGLYGYTF. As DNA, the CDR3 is TGTGCCAGTAGAGCACAGGGTCTATATGGCTACACCTTC.

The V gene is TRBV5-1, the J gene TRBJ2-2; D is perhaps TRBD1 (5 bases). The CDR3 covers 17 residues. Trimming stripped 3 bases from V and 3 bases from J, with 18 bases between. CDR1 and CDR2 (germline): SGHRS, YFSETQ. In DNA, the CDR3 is TGCGCCAGCAGCTATCCCGAGCCGGTAGGGGACACCGGGGAGCTGTTTTTT. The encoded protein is CASSYPEPVGDTGELFF.

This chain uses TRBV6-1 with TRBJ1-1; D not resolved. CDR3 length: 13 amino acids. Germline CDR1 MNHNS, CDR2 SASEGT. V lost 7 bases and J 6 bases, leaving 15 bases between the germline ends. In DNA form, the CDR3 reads TGTGCCAGCAACAAAAATGGGTGGTCTGAAGCTTTCTTT. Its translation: CASNKNGWSEAFF.

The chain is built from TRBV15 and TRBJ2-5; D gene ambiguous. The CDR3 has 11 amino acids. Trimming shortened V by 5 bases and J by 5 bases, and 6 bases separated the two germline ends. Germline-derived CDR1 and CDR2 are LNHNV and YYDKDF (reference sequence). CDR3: CATSAQETQYF. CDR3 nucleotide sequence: TGTGCCACCAGCGCACAGGAGACCCAGTACTTC.

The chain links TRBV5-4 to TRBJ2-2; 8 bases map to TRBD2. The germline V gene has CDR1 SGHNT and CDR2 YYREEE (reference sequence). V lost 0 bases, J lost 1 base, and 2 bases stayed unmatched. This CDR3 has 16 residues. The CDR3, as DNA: TGTGCCAGCAGCTTGGAGGGACTAGGGAACACCGGGGAGCTGTTTTTT. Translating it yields CASSLEGLGNTGELFF.

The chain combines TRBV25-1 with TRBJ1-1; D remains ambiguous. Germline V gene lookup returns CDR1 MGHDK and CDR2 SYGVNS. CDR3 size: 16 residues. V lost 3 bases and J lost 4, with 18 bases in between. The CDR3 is CASSDSTIRASTEAFF. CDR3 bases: TGTGCCAGCAGTGACTCTACAATTCGGGCGAGCACTGAAGCTTTCTTT.

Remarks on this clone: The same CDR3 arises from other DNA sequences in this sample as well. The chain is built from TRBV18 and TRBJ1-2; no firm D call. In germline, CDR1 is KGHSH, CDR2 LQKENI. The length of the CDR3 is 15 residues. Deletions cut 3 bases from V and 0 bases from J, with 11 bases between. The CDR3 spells CASSPLDRANYGYTF. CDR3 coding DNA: TGTGCCAGCTCACCCCTCGATCGGGCTAACTATGGCTACACCTTC.

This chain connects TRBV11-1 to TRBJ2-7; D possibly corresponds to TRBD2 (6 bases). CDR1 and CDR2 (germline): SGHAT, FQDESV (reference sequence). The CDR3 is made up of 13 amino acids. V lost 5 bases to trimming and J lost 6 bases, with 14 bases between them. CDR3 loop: CASSDRGLLEQYF. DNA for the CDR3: TGTGCCAGCAGCGATAGGGGACTTCTCGAGCAGTACTTC.

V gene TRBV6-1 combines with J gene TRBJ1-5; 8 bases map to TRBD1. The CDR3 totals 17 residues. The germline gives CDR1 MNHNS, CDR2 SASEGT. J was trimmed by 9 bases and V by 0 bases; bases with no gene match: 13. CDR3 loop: CASSEAWAGGRGMPQHF. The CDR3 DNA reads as TGTGCCAGCAGTGAAGCCTGGGCAGGGGGCCGGGGGATGCCCCAGCATTTT.